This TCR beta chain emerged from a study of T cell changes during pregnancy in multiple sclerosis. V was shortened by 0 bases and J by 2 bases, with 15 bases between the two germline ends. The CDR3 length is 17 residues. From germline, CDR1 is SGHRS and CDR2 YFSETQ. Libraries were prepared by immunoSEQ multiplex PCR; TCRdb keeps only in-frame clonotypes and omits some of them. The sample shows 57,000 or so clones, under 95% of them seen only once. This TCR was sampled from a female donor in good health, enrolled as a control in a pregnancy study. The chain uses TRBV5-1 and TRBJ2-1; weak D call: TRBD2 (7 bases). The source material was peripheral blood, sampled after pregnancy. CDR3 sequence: CASSLELGGGPYNEQFF. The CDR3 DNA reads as TGCGCCAGCAGCTTGGAACTTGGCGGGGGCCCCTACAATGAGCAGTTCTTC. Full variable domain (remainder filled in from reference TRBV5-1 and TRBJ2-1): KAGVTQTPRYLIKTRGQQVTLSCSPISGHRSVSWYQQTPGQGLQFLFEYFSETQRNKGNFPGRFSGRQFSNSRSEMNVSTLELGDSALYLCASSLELGGGPYNEQFFGPGTRLTVL.